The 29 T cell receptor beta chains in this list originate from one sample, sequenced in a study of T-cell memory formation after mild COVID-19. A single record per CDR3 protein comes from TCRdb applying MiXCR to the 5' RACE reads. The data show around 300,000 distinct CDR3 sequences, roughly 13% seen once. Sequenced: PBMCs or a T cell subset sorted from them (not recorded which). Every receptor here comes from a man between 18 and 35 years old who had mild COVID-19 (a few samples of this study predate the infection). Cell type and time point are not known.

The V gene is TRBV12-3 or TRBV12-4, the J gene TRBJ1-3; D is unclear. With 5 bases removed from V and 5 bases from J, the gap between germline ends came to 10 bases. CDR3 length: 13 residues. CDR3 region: CASSPRSRNTIYF. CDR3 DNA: TGTGCCAGCAGTCCCCGCTCCAGAAACACCATATATTTT.

The CDR3 loop reads CASRTAGASTDTQYF. For the CDR3, the DNA is TGTGCCAGCAGAACAGCGGGGGCAAGCACAGATACGCAGTATTTT. The rearrangement links TRBV11-2 to TRBJ2-3; TRBD2 agrees at 8 bases. V lost 6 bases and J lost 0; bases outside the gene matches: 5. The germline V gene has CDR1 SGHAT and CDR2 FQNNGV. CDR3 length: 15 residues.

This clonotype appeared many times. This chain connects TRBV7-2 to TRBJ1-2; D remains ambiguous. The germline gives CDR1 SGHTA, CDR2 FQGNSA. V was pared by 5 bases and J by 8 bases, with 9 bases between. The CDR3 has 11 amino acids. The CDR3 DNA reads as TGTGCCAGCAGCCCTGGTCCCGGCTACACCTTC. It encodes CASSPGPGYTF.

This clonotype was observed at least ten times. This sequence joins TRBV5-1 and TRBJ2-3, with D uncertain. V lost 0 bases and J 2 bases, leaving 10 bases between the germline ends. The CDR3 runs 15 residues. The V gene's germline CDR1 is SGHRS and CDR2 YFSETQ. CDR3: CASSLEPAITDTQYF. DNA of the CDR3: TGCGCCAGCAGCTTGGAACCGGCGATCACAGATACGCAGTATTTT.

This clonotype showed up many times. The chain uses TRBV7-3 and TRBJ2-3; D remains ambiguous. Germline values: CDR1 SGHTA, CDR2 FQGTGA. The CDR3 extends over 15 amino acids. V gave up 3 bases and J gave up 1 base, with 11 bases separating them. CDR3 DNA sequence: TGTGCCAGCAGCTTTTCTACTGGGGGCACAGATACGCAGTATTTT. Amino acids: CASSFSTGGTDTQYF.

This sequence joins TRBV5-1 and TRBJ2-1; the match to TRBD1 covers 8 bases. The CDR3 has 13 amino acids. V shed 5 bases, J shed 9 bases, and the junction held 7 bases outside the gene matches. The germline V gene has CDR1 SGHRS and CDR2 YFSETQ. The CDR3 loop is CASRIDRGSEQFF. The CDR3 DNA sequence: TGCGCCAGCAGAATCGACAGGGGAAGTGAGCAGTTCTTC.

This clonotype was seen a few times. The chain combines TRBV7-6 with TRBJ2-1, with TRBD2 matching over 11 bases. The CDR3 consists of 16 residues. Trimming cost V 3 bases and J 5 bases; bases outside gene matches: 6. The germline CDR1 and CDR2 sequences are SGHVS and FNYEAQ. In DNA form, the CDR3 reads TGTGCCAGCAGCTTGGAGGGTAGCGGGGGGGACAATGAGCAGTTCTTC. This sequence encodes CASSLEGSGGDNEQFF. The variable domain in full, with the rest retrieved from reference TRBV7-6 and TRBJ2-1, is GAGVSQSPRYKVTKRGQDVALRCDPISGHVSLYWYRQALGQGPEFLTYFNYEAQQDKSGLPNDRFSAERPEGSISTLTIQRTEQRDSAMYRCASSLEGSGGDNEQFFGPGTRLTVL.

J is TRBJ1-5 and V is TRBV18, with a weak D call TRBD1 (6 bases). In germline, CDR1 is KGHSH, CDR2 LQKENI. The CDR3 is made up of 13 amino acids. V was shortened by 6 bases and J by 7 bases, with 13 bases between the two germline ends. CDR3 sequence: CASSPTRGQPQHF. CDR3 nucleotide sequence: TGTGCCAGCTCGCCAACCAGGGGACAGCCCCAGCATTTT.

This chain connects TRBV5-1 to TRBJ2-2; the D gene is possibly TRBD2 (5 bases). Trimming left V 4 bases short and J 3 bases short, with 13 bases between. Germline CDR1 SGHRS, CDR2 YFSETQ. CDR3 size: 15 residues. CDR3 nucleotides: TGCGCCAGCAGCATTGTCGGACTCTACACCGGGGAGCTGTTTTTT. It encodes CASSIVGLYTGELFF.

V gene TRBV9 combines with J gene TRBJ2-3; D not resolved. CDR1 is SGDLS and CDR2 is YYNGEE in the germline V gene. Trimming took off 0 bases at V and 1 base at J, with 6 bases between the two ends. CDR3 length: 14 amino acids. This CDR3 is CASSVGEGTDTQYF. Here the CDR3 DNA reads TGTGCCAGCAGCGTAGGAGAGGGCACAGATACGCAGTATTTT. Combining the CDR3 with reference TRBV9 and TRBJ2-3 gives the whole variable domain DSGVTQTPKHLITATGQRVTLRCSPRSGDLSVYWYQQSLDQGLQFLIQYYNGEERAKGNILERFSAQQFPDLHSELNLSSLELGDSALYFCASSVGEGTDTQYFGPGTRLTVL.

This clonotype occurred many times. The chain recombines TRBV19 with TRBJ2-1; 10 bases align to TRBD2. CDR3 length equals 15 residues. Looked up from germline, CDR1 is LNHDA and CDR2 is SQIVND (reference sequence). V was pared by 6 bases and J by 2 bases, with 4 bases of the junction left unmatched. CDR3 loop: CASSRTSGTYNEQFF. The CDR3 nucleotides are TGTGCCAGTAGCCGGACTAGCGGCACCTACAATGAGCAGTTCTTC.

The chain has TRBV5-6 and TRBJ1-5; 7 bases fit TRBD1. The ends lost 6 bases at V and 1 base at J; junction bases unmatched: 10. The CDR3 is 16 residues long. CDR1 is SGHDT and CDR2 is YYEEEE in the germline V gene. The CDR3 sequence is CASKEPGQRSNQPQHF. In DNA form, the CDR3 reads TGTGCCAGCAAAGAACCGGGACAGAGGAGCAATCAGCCCCAGCATTTT.

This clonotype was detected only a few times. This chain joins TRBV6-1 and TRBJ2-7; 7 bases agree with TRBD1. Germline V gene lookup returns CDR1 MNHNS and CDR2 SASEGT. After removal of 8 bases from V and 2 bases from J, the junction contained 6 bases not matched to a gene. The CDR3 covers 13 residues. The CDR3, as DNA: TGTGCCAGCTCCCAGGACAGGACCTACGAGCAGTACTTC. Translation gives CASSQDRTYEQYF.

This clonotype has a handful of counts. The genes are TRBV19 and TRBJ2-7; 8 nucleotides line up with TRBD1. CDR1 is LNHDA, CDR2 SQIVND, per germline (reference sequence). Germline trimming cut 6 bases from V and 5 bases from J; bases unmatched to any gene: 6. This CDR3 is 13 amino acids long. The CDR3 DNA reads TGTGCCAGTAGCTTCAACAGGGGGGACGAGCAGTACTTC. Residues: CASSFNRGDEQYF.

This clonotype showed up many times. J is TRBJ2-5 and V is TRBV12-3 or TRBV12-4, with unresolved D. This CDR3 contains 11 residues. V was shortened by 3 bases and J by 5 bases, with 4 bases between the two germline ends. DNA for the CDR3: TGTGCCAGCAGTTTTCTGGAGACCCAGTACTTC. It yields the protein CASSFLETQYF.

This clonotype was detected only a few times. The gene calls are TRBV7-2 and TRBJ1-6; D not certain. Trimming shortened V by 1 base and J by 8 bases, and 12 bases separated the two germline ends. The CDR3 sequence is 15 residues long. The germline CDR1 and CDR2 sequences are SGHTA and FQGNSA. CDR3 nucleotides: TGTGCCAGCAGCTTAGGGGCAGGTCATTATTCACCCCTCCACTTT. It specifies CASSLGAGHYSPLHF. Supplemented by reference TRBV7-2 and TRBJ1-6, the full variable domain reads GAGVSQSPSNKVTEKGKDVELRCDPISGHTALYWYRQSLGQGLEFLIYFQGNSAPDKSGLPSDRFSAERTGGSVSTLTIQRTQQEDSAVYLCASSLGAGHYSPLHFGNGTRLTVT.

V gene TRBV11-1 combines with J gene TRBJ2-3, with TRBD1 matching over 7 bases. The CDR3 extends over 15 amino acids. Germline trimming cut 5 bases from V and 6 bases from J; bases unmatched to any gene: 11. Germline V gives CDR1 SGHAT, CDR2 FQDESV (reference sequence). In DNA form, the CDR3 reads TGTGCCAGCAGCACTTCTGACAGGGACCCGGATACGCAGTATTTT. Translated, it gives CASSTSDRDPDTQYF.

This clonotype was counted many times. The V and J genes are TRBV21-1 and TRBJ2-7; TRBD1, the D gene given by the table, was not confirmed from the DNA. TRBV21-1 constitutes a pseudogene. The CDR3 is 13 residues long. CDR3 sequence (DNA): TGTGCCAGCGGAAGGGACAGGGGCTACGAGCAGTACGTC. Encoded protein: CASGRDRGYEQYV.

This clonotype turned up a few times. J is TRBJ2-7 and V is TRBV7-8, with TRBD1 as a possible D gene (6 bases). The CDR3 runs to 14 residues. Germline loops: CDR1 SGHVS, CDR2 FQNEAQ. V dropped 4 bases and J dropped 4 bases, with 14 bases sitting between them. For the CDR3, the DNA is TGTGCCAGCAGCTCGCCGGGCAGGGGTTACGAGCAGTACTTC. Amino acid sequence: CASSSPGRGYEQYF. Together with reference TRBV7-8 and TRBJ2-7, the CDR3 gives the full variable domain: GAGVSQSPRYKVAKRGQDVALRCDPISGHVSLFWYQQALGQGPEFLTYFQNEAQLDKSGLPSDRFFAERPEGSVSTLKIQRTQQEDSAVYLCASSSPGRGYEQYFGPGTRLTVT.

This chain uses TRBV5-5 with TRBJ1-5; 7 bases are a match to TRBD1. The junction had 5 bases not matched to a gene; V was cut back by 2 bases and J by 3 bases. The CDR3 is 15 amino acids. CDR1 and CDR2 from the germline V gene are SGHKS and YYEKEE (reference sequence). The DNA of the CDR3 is TGTGCCAGCAGCTTATTCAGGGGGACCAATCAGCCCCAGCATTTT. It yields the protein CASSLFRGTNQPQHF.

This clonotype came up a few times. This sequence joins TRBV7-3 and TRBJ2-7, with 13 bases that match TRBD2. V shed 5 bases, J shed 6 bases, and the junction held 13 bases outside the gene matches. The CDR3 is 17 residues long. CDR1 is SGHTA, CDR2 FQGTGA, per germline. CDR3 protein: CASSPGTSGVNRLEQYF. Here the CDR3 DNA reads TGTGCCAGCAGCCCAGGGACTAGCGGGGTGAATCGCCTCGAGCAGTACTTC.

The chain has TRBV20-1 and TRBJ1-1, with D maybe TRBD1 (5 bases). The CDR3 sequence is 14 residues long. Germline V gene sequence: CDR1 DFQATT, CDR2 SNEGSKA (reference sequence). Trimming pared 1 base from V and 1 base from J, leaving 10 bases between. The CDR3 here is CSARARQRNTEAFF. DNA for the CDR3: TGCAGTGCTAGAGCGCGACAGAGGAACACTGAAGCTTTCTTT.

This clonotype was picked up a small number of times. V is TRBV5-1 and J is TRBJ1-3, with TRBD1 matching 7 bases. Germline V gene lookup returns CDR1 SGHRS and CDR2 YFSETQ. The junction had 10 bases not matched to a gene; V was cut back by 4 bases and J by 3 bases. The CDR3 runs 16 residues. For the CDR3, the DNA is TGCGCCAGCAGCCCGGGACAGTCGTTTCTTGGAAACACCATATATTTT. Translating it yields CASSPGQSFLGNTIYF.

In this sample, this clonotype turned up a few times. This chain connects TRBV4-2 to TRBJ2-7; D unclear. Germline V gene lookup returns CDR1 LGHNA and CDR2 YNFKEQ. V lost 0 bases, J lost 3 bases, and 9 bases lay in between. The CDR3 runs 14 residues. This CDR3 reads CASSQDLDFYEQYF. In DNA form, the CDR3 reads TGTGCCAGCAGCCAAGATTTGGATTTCTACGAGCAGTACTTC.

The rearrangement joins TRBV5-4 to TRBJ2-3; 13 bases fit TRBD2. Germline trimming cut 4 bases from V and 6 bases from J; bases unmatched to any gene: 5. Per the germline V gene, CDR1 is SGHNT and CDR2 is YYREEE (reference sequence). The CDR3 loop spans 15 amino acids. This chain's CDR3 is CASSPTSGGGDTQYF. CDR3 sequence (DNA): TGTGCCAGCAGCCCCACTAGCGGGGGGGGCGATACGCAGTATTTT.

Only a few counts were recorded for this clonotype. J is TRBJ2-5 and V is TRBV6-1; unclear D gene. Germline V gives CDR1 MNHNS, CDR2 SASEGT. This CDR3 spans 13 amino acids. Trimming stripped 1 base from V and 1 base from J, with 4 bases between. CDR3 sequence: CASSEGLQETQYF. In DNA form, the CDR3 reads TGTGCCAGCAGTGAAGGGCTCCAAGAGACCCAGTACTTC.

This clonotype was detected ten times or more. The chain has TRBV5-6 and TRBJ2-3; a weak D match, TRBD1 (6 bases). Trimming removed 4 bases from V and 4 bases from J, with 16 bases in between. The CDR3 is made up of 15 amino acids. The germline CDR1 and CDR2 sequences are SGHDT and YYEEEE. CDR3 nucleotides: TGTGCCAGCAGCCTAACAACAGGGCCGGCAGATACGCAGTATTTT. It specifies CASSLTTGPADTQYF.

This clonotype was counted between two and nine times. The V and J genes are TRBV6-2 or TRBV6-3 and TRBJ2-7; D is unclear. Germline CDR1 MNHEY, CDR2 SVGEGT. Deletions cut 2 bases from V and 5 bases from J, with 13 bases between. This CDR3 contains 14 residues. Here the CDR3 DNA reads TGTGCCAGCAGTTACCCTAGAAGAAGTCACGAGCAGTACGTC. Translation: CASSYPRRSHEQYV.

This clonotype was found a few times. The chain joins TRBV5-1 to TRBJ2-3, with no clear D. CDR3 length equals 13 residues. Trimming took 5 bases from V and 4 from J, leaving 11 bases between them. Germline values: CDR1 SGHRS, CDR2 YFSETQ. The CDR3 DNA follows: TGCGCCAGCAGTTATTGGGGTTCAGATACGCAGTATTTT. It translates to CASSYWGSDTQYF.